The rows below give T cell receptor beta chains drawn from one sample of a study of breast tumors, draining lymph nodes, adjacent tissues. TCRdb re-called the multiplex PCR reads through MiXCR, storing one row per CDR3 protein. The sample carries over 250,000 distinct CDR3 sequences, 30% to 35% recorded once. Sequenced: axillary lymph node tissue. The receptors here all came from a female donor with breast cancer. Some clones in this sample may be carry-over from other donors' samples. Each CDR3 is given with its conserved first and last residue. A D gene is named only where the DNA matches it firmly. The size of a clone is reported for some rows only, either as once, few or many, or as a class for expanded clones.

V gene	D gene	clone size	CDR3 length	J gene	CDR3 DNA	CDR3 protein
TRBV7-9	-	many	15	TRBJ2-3	TGTGCCAGCAGCGTCTACCTGAAGGGTCCAGATACGCAGTATTTT	CASSVYLKGPDTQYF
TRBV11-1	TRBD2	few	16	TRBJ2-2	TGTGCCAGCAGCTTGGGACTAGCGGCCCCTCGCGGGGAGCTGTTTTTT	CASSLGLAAPRGELFF
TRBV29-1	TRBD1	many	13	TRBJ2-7	TGCAGCGTCGAAGGGACAGGCCTCTACGAGCAGTACTTC	CSVEGTGLYEQYF
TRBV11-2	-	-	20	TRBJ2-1	TGTGCCAGCAGCTTAGACAGAGTGGATGTCAGACAGCAGTTCTATAGAACACAGTTCTTC	CASSLDRVDVRQQFYRTQFF
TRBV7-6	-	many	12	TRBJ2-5	TGTGCCAGCTCCCTCCTTCGGGAGACCCAGTACTTC	CASSLLRETQYF
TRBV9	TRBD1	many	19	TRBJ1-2	TGTGCCAGCAGCGTAGATGCCGGGACAGGGCGGCGAGCTAACTATGGCTACACCTTC	CASSVDAGTGRRANYGYTF
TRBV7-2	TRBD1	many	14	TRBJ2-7	TGTGCCAGCAGGGCGGCAGGGGGTCTTTACGAGCAGTACTTC	CASRAAGGLYEQYF
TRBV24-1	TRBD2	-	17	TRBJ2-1	TGTGCCACCAGAGAAGACCTAGCGGGAGAAACCTACAATGAGCAGTTCTTC	CATREDLAGETYNEQFF
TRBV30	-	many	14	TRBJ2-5	TGTGCCTGGAACCGGGACGCCGGACAAGAGACCCAGTACTTC	CAWNRDAGQETQYF
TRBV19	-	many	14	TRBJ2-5	TGTGCCAGTAGCGAGGTATGGCCCGAGGAGACCCAGTACTTC	CASSEVWPEETQYF
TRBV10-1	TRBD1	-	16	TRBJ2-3	TGCGCCAGCAGTGGGGACAGCGAGAGGAGCACAGATACGCAGTATTTT	CASSGDSERSTDTQYF
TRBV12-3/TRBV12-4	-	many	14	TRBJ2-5	TGTGCCAGCAGTTTTTCCGGGAACCAAGAGACCCAGTACTTC	CASSFSGNQETQYF
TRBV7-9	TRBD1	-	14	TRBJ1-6	TGTGCCAGCAGCTCCGGGACAGCAAATTCACCCCTCCACTTT	CASSSGTANSPLHF
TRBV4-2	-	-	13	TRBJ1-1	TGTGCCAGCAGCCAAGATTTCCGGGGTGAAGCTTTCTTT	CASSQDFRGEAFF
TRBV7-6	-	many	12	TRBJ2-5	TGTGCCAGCAGCTTAGCATTGGAGACCCAGTACTTC	CASSLALETQYF